These T cell receptor beta chains were read from a single sample in a study of blood T cell repertoires in COVID-19. Here immunoSEQ multiplex PCR was the method, and the copy in TCRdb shows in-frame clones only, minus some. The sample includes roughly 390,000 clones, around 87% seen only once; the top ten take about 9.4%. Sequencing input: peripheral blood. These TCRs come from a woman aged 25 to 39 with COVID-19, enrolled during active disease. CDR3s include the opening cysteine and the closing phenylalanine or tryptophan. A D gene is named only where the DNA matches it firmly. Rows may omit the clone size; those that give it use once, few, many or a size class.

size	J	D	V	DNA	CDR3
NA	TRBJ2-7	TRBD1	TRBV6-5	TGTGCCAGCACTCGTTCAGGGGGAGACGAGCAGTACTTC	CASTRSGGDEQYF
NA	TRBJ2-7	TRBD1	TRBV7-9	TGTGCCAGCAGCCTCCCCCCAGGGGGCGAGCAGTACTTC	CASSLPPGGEQYF
NA	TRBJ2-1	TRBD2	TRBV27	TGTGCCAGCAGTTTAAGAGCGGGGGCGTACAATGAGCAGTTCTTC	CASSLRAGAYNEQFF
NA	TRBJ1-1	TRBD1	TRBV19	TGTGCCAGTAGTTCACCGGGACAGACTTTGAACACTGAAGCTTTCTTT	CASSSPGQTLNTEAFF
NA	TRBJ1-2	NA	TRBV6-5	TGTGCCAGTTCCCCCAGGCTCGAGGGCTATGGCTACACCTTC	CASSPRLEGYGYTF
NA	TRBJ2-3	TRBD2	TRBV19	TGTGCCAGTTCCCCCGCAGCGGGGTTGGAAGATACGCAGTATTTT	CASSPAAGLEDTQYF
NA	TRBJ2-7	NA	TRBV24-1	TGTGCCACCAGTGATTTGATAGACTCCTACGAGCAGTACTTC	CATSDLIDSYEQYF
NA	TRBJ2-3	NA	TRBV27	TGTGCCAGCAGTTTATTTCAGGGGGGACACACAGATACGCAGTATTTT	CASSLFQGGHTDTQYF
NA	TRBJ2-1	TRBD2	TRBV6-5	TGTGCCAGCAGTTACTCGGGCGGGAGGGCCGTGAATGAGCAGTTCTTC	CASSYSGGRAVNEQFF
few	TRBJ1-2	NA	TRBV5-4	TGTGCCAGCAGCTTGGTGACAGGACCTATGGGCTACACCTTC	CASSLVTGPMGYTF
NA	TRBJ2-7	TRBD1	TRBV11-2	TGTGCCAGCAGCTTAGGACAGGGGGAGCAGTACTTC	CASSLGQGEQYF
NA	TRBJ1-2	TRBD1	TRBV5-6	TGTGCCAGCAGCGGGGGGACAGGGGACTATGGCTACACCTTC	CASSGGTGDYGYTF
NA	TRBJ1-4	TRBD1	TRBV28	TGTGCCAGCAGGGACATCCGGGACAGGGGGGAAAAACTGTTTTTT	CASRDIRDRGEKLFF
NA	TRBJ2-1	TRBD2	TRBV5-4	TGTGCCAGCAGCTTACCTAGCGGGCCCAATGAGCAGTTCTTC	CASSLPSGPNEQFF
NA	TRBJ2-7	NA	TRBV7-2	TGTGCCAGCAGCTTAGCGGGCGGGCCCTACGAGCAGTACTTC	CASSLAGGPYEQYF
few	TRBJ1-6	NA	TRBV18	TGTGCCAGCTCACTTACGACAGACCTTAGTAATTCACCCCTCCACTTT	CASSLTTDLSNSPLHF
NA	TRBJ2-2	NA	TRBV6-5	TGTGCCAGCACTCGGACCGGGGAGCTGTTTTTT	CASTRTGELFF
NA	TRBJ2-1	NA	TRBV18	TGTGCCAGCTCACCACCGATGGCGGGACGGAACAATGAGCAGTTCTTC	CASSPPMAGRNNEQFF
NA	TRBJ2-7	TRBD1	TRBV6-6	TGTGCCAGCACCTTAGACAGGGGGCTGAAGGAGCAGTACTTC	CASTLDRGLKEQYF
NA	TRBJ1-5	NA	TRBV2	TGTGCCAGCAGCAACGCAGGGTTGGGCAATCAGCCCCAGCATTTT	CASSNAGLGNQPQHF
few	TRBJ2-1	NA	TRBV7-2	TGTGCCAGCAGCTTAGAGCTAGCGCTAACCTACAATGAGCAGTTCTTC	CASSLELALTYNEQFF
NA	TRBJ2-7	TRBD1	TRBV7-2	TGTGCCAGCAGCCATTCAGGGACAGCTTCCTACGAGCAGTACTTC	CASSHSGTASYEQYF
NA	TRBJ1-1	NA	TRBV5-4	TGTGCCAGCAGCTACGCCCTCGGGGGGGATACTGAAGCTTTCTTT	CASSYALGGDTEAFF
NA	TRBJ2-5	TRBD1	TRBV29-1	TGCAGCGTGGACAGGGCCGTAGAGACCCAGTACTTC	CSVDRAVETQYF
NA	TRBJ2-1	TRBD1	TRBV19	TGTGCCAGTAGCCGGGACAGGGGGTCCTACAATGAGCAGTTCTTC	CASSRDRGSYNEQFF
NA	TRBJ2-7	NA	TRBV5-1	TGCGCCAGCAGCCGTTTCACTAGTGCCTACGAGCAGTACTTC	CASSRFTSAYEQYF
NA	TRBJ1-5	TRBD1	TRBV6-5	TGTGCCAGCAGCCGGGGACAGGATAGCAATCAGCCCCAGCATTTT	CASSRGQDSNQPQHF
NA	TRBJ2-1	NA	TRBV4-3	TGCGCCAGCAGCCAAGCGACAAGTCATGAGCAGTTCTTC	CASSQATSHEQFF
NA	TRBJ1-1	NA	TRBV19	TGTGCCAGTAGTCCCCCGGGCGGGGGCGAGAGATTT	CASSPPGGGERF
NA	TRBJ1-1	NA	TRBV6-4	TGTGCCAGCAGTGACTCGGGGGGCACTGAAGCTTTCTTT	CASSDSGGTEAFF
NA	TRBJ1-1	TRBD1	TRBV5-1	TGCGCCAGCAGCCCGACAGGGGGCGGCGTCACTGAAGCTTTCTTT	CASSPTGGGVTEAFF